This note documents a single TCR beta chain sequence. Its cognate antigen is unknown. Germline values: CDR1 SGHRS, CDR2 YFSETQ. The CDR3 totals 14 residues. V lost 4 bases to trimming and J lost 5 bases, with 15 bases between them. These data originate in a study of T cell responses to AZD1222 COVID-19 vaccine. Study context: Some second doses came at about 4 weeks and others at about 12 weeks; these were pooled. Regarding the study as a whole: Donor demographics were predominantly white British with a female majority; clonal diversity may be underestimated. Reports indicate that nearly half of spike-specific TCRs are directed at unmutated variant regions.

Assay used: immunoSEQ multiplex PCR; TCRdb lists only in-frame clones, some missing. The sample includes 150,000 to 200,000 clones, more than 85% of them seen just once. The receptor comes from an adult in good health. This sequence joins TRBV5-1 and TRBJ1-1; TRBD1 might be the D (6 bases). The specimen comprised peripheral blood, sampled on day 0 of AZD1222 vaccination. This CDR3 reads CASSRTTGLTEAFF. For the CDR3, the DNA is TGCGCCAGCAGCCGGACAACAGGGTTGACTGAAGCTTTCTTT.